This T cell receptor beta chain came from a study of T cells in Graves' hyperthyroidism and ophthalmopathy. Points on this clonotype: Its antigen is undetermined.

Germline loops: CDR1 MNHNS, CDR2 SASEGT. The V gene end was trimmed by 6 bases and the J gene end by 6 bases; junction bases not matched to a gene: 10. This CDR3 is 15 amino acids long. From RNA transcripts, TCR beta CDR3 regions were amplified. During a first-round RT-PCR of the TCR CDR3, the HTBI primer set was used. TCRdb recomputed calls from the multiplex PCR reads with MiXCR, one row per CDR3 protein. This table has fewer than 800,000 distinct CDR3 sequences, roughly 15% appearing once. Notes on the study in general: Median prediction lead before ophthalmopathy onset was about 6.5 months with the model. Blood also showed most of the thyroid clonotypes that were expanded above 0.001.

PBMCs were obtained from 9 to 10 ml fresh peripheral blood. This TCR was sampled from a man aged 18 to 29 with Graves' hyperthyroidism. The chain joins TRBV6-1 to TRBJ2-1; the match to TRBD2 covers 8 bases. Sequencing was carried out using blood. The CDR3 region has the DNA TGTGCCAGCAGCCTCTGGGAGCGGGAGTCCAATGAGCAGTTCTTC. Protein: CASSLWERESNEQFF.